The 20 T cell receptor beta chains in this list originate from one sample, sequenced in a study of blood T cell repertoires in COVID-19. Repertoires were generated with immunoSEQ multiplex PCR, while TCRdb's copy carries only in-frame clones and drops some. The table records 46,000 or so clones, 88% of them present only once. The sample consisted of peripheral blood. The receptors shown here come from a man aged 45-60 years with acute or convalescent COVID-19.

Only a few counts were recorded for this clone. The chain has TRBV7-2 and TRBJ1-6, with unresolved D. Germline V gene data show CDR1 as SGHTA and CDR2 as FQGNSA. Trimming removed 6 bases at V and 8 bases at J, with 14 bases between. The CDR3 runs 14 residues. The DNA for the CDR3 is TGTGCCAGCAGAGTCCGACTTGACTATTCACCCCTCCACTTT. Translation: CASRVRLDYSPLHF. The full variable domain, rest sourced from reference TRBV7-2 and TRBJ1-6, is GAGVSQSPSNKVTEKGKDVELRCDPISGHTALYWYRQSLGQGLEFLIYFQGNSAPDKSGLPSDRFSAERTGGSVSTLTIQRTQQEDSAVYLCASRVRLDYSPLHFGNGTRLTVT.

This clone showed up just once. This sequence joins TRBV5-4 and TRBJ1-3, with D maybe TRBD1 (5 bases). The ends were cut back, 4 bases at V and 1 base at J, with 9 bases in the middle. The germline CDR1 and CDR2 sequences are SGHNT and YYREEE (reference sequence). CDR3 length: 14 amino acids. CDR3 DNA: TGTGCCAGCAGCCCAGGGACTTCTGGAAACACCATATATTTT. Translating it yields CASSPGTSGNTIYF.

The chain couples TRBV21-1 to TRBJ1-5; no DNA check was done on the table's D call, TRBD1. TRBV21-1 is flagged as a pseudogene. The CDR3 is 16 amino acids. The chain's CDR3 is CASSSRQGWNFQPQHF. In DNA, the CDR3 is TGTGCCAGCAGCAGTAGACAGGGTTGGAATTTCCAGCCCCAGCATTTT.

This sequence joins TRBV5-5 and TRBJ2-3; a weak D match, TRBD2 (6 bases). This CDR3 comprises 16 residues. Trimming stripped 3 bases from V and 0 bases from J, with 14 bases between. Germline CDR1 reads SGHKS; CDR2 reads YYEKEE (reference sequence). Here the CDR3 DNA reads TGTGCCAGCAGCTCTCTCGCGGGATCAAGCACAGATACGCAGTATTTT. It translates to CASSSLAGSSTDTQYF.

V usage is TRBV3-1 (or the pseudogene TRBV3-2) and J usage is TRBJ1-1, with D perhaps matching TRBD1 (5 bases). This CDR3 spans 15 amino acids. Germline V gives CDR1 LGHDT, CDR2 YNNKEL (reference sequence). V gave up 4 bases and J gave up 1 base, with 13 bases separating them. The CDR3 nucleotides are TGTGCCAGCAGCCTCCTTGGGGGGGGGAACACTGAAGCTTTCTTT. It codes for CASSLLGGGNTEAFF.

The chain is built from TRBV10-3 and TRBJ1-3; the match to TRBD1 covers 7 bases. The CDR3 loop spans 14 amino acids. Losses at the gene ends were 10 bases for V and 7 bases for J; bases not matched to a gene: 13. Germline V gene data show CDR1 as ENHRY and CDR2 as SYGVKD. CDR3 amino acids: CATDREGYGNTIYF. As DNA, the CDR3 is TGTGCCACCGACAGGGAAGGTTATGGGAACACCATATATTTT.

The J gene is TRBJ1-2, the V gene TRBV27; possible D gene TRBD1, 6 bases. The CDR3 runs 18 residues. V lost 0 bases and J 4 bases, leaving 21 bases between the germline ends. CDR1 and CDR2 (germline): MNHEY, SMNVEV (reference sequence). Written as DNA, the CDR3 is TGTGCCAGCAGTTTATCGGTAGTAGGGCAGGGGAGTTTCTATGGCTACACCTTC. Its translation is CASSLSVVGQGSFYGYTF.

The V and J genes are TRBV7-3 and TRBJ1-1, with D possibly TRBD1 on 5 matching bases. Trimming left V 1 base short and J 0 bases short, with 15 bases between. The germline V gene has CDR1 SGHTA and CDR2 FQGTGA. The CDR3 loop spans 17 amino acids. The CDR3, as DNA: TGTGCCAGCAGCTTAAACGGGGGGTTCGGTATGAACACTGAAGCTTTCTTT. This encodes CASSLNGGFGMNTEAFF.

The V gene is TRBV24-1, the J gene TRBJ2-1; no clear D. The V and J ends lost 4 bases and 2 bases respectively, with 17 bases between them. Germline V gene sequence: CDR1 KGHDR, CDR2 SFDVKD. The CDR3 has 17 residues. The CDR3 nucleotides read TGTGCCACCAGTGACCTTCAGGCGTCCAAAACCTACAATGAGCAGTTCTTC. As protein: CATSDLQASKTYNEQFF.

V gene TRBV11-1 combines with J gene TRBJ2-3, with TRBD1 matching 8 bases. V gave up 8 bases and J gave up 1 base; unmatched junction bases: 5. CDR1 is SGHAT and CDR2 is FQDESV in the germline V gene (reference sequence). This CDR3 has 14 residues. The chain's CDR3 is CASGPGGGTDTQYF. CDR3 coding DNA: TGTGCCAGCGGCCCAGGGGGCGGCACAGATACGCAGTATTTT.

By share, this clone ranks as medium-sized. The chain employs TRBV7-8 and TRBJ2-1; TRBD1 aligns across 9 bases. V shed 1 base, J shed 5 bases, and the junction held 3 bases outside the gene matches. The CDR3 loop spans 15 amino acids. CDR1 is SGHVS and CDR2 is FQNEAQ in the germline V gene. Here the CDR3 DNA reads TGTGCCAGCAGCTTAGGGACAGGGGTCCACAATGAGCAGTTCTTC. The encoded protein is CASSLGTGVHNEQFF.

V usage is TRBV5-1 and J usage is TRBJ2-2, with no clear D. The CDR3 consists of 14 residues. The V gene lost 2 bases and the J gene lost 7 bases, with 12 bases spanning the gap. The germline V gene has CDR1 SGHRS and CDR2 YFSETQ. This chain's CDR3 is CASSFVPGGGELFF. CDR3 DNA: TGCGCCAGCAGCTTCGTCCCGGGTGGCGGGGAGCTGTTTTTT.

The rearrangement uses TRBV18 and TRBJ1-1; a weak D match, TRBD1 (6 bases). CDR1 and CDR2 from the germline V gene are KGHSH and LQKENI. This CDR3 has 16 amino acids. Trimming removed 0 bases from V and 5 bases from J, with 16 bases in between. CDR3 loop: CASSPPSTGSGTEAFF. The CDR3 DNA reads TGTGCCAGCTCACCACCGTCGACAGGCTCGGGGACTGAAGCTTTCTTT. Supplemented by reference TRBV18 and TRBJ1-1, the full variable domain reads NAGVMQNPRHLVRRRGQEARLRCSPMKGHSHVYWYRQLPEEGLKFMVYLQKENIIDESGMPKERFSAEFPKEGPSILRIQQVVRGDSAAYFCASSPPSTGSGTEAFFGQGTRLTVV.

The gene calls are TRBV5-8 and TRBJ2-5, with 7 bases matching TRBD1. The germline gives CDR1 SGHTS, CDR2 YDEGEE. The CDR3 covers 14 residues. After removal of 4 bases from V and 5 bases from J, the junction contained 8 bases not matched to a gene. CDR3 DNA sequence: TGTGCCAGCAGCCAATTACTAGGGGGCGAGACCCAGTACTTC. This encodes CASSQLLGGETQYF.

The chain employs TRBV11-2 and TRBJ2-7; D is possibly TRBD1 (6 bases). Germline V CDR1 and CDR2: SGHAT, FQNNGV. The CDR3 has 16 amino acids. V shed 3 bases and J shed 3 bases, with 18 bases lying between them. CDR3 loop: CASSFLTGQLIYEQYF. In DNA form, the CDR3 reads TGTGCCAGCAGCTTCCTTACAGGACAGCTGATCTACGAGCAGTACTTC.

The chain is built from TRBV7-9 and TRBJ2-5; 10 bases match TRBD2. This CDR3 has 16 amino acids. With 4 bases clipped from V and 2 bases from J, the junction kept 7 bases outside the gene matches. Germline V gene sequence: CDR1 SEHNR, CDR2 FQNEAQ (reference sequence). The CDR3 nucleotides read TGTGCCAGCAGCTCTAGCGGGAGCGGTCGGCAAGAGACCCAGTACTTC. Its translation is CASSSSGSGRQETQYF. Variable domain in full (rest from reference TRBV7-9 and TRBJ2-5): DTGVSQNPRHKITKRGQNVTFRCDPISEHNRLYWYRQTLGQGPEFLTYFQNEAQLEKSRLLSDRFSAERPKGSFSTLEIQRTEQGDSAMYLCASSSSGSGRQETQYFGPGTRLLVL.

The sample holds one count of this clone. The chain carries TRBV28 and TRBJ2-1, with 9 bases aligning to TRBD1. The CDR3 is 16 amino acids. V was clipped by 5 bases and J by 8 bases; unmatched bases: 13. CDR1 MDHEN and CDR2 SYDVKM come from the germline V gene. CDR3 region: CASSAPAGTGNYEQFF. In nucleotides, the CDR3 is TGTGCCAGCAGTGCGCCCGCCGGGACAGGGAATTATGAGCAGTTCTTC.

This chain links TRBV4-2 with TRBJ2-3; D is undetermined. The length of the CDR3 is 16 residues. The V gene lost 0 bases and the J gene lost 1 base, with 11 bases spanning the gap. In germline, CDR1 is LGHNA, CDR2 YNFKEQ. CDR3 loop: CASSQESETGTDTQYF. The CDR3 bases are TGTGCCAGCAGCCAAGAGAGCGAAACGGGCACAGATACGCAGTATTTT.

CDR3 nucleotides: TGTGCCAGCAGAAGGACAGAAGCTAATGAAAAACTGTTTTTT. Translated, it gives CASRRTEANEKLFF. This chain joins TRBV2 and TRBJ1-4, with D perhaps TRBD1 (6 bases). This CDR3 comprises 14 residues. In germline, CDR1 is SNHLY, CDR2 FYNNEI. V lost 6 bases, J lost 3 bases, and 11 bases lay in between.

The V gene is TRBV7-9, the J gene TRBJ2-7, with D possibly TRBD2 on 5 matching bases. The CDR3 loop spans 14 amino acids. Germline V gene lookup returns CDR1 SEHNR and CDR2 FQNEAQ (reference sequence). V lost 6 bases, J lost 1 base, and 13 bases lay in between. CDR3 loop: CASSPEGLSYEQYF. Written as DNA, the CDR3 is TGTGCCAGCAGTCCAGAAGGACTGTCCTACGAGCAGTACTTC.